This T cell receptor (beta chain) was identified in a study of cytomegalovirus exposure and HLA in healthy donors. On this clone itself: Antigen unknown.

Study findings and constraints: In an earlier analysis, in roughly 600 donors, most V segments appeared productive either ~90% or ~30% of the time.

A multiplex PCR was run with 60 Vbeta primers and 13 Jbeta primers. Sequenced by immunoSEQ multiplex PCR; TCRdb stores in-frame clones only, minus some. The sample lists roughly 140,000 clones, over 60% occurring once. CDR3 length: 16 amino acids. Germline loops: CDR1 MGHRA, CDR2 YSYEKL. Trimming removed 0 bases from V and 0 bases from J; junction bases left unmatched: 5. At the time of sampling, donors were nominally healthy, though unrecorded immune exposures were likely. Sample: PBMCs. The receptor was isolated from a woman in her thirties in good health and CMV-seropositive. The chain has TRBV4-1 and TRBJ2-7; TRBD1 agrees at 7 bases. CDR3 nucleotides: TGCGCCAGCAGCCAAGATAACAGGGGCTACTCCTACGAGCAGTACTTC. Its translation: CASSQDNRGYSYEQYF.